These 30 T cell receptor beta chains originate from one sample sequenced in a study of T cell repertoires in cytomegalovirus infection (dated by TCRdb to the late 2010s). TCRdb records Illumina HiSeq 1500 as the sequencer. The public reads were reanalyzed by TCRdb: fastp trimming at Q25, MiXCR alignment, in-frame beta chains only. One record per CDR3 amino acid sequence lists the most common genes and DNA. For this sample there are under 500,000 distinct CDR3 sequences; about 39% appear just once. Around two fifths of the sample is held by the ten biggest clonotypes. The treatment or condition label, as the study defines it: in vitro stimulation with specific CMV peptide epitopes to enrich CMV-specific T cells. The antigens of these receptors remain unknown. This specimen consisted of cultured PBMCs, obtained from culture after CMV antigen stimulation. These TCRs come from a human donor in good health (CMV status not recorded). Some clones in this sample may be carry-over from other donors' samples.

This CDR3 reads CASSFGFGGRNYGYTF. The DNA of the CDR3 is TGTGCCAGCAGTTTTGGATTTGGTGGCCGCAACTATGGCTACACCTTC. This chain connects TRBV27 to TRBJ1-2, with unresolved D. Germline lookup yields CDR1 MNHEY and CDR2 SMNVEV (reference sequence). The CDR3 covers 16 residues. V lost 3 bases, J lost 2 bases, and 16 bases lay in between.

This chain joins TRBV19 and TRBJ1-5; no firm D call. The CDR3 spans 16 residues. V was trimmed by 7 bases and J by 3 bases, leaving 19 bases between them. Per germline, CDR1 LNHDA and CDR2 SQIVND (reference sequence). The CDR3: CASNFLLGVFNQPQHF. The CDR3, as DNA: TGTGCCAGTAATTTTCTACTTGGGGTATTCAATCAGCCCCAGCATTTT.

Written as DNA, the CDR3 is TGTGCCAGAAGCTTGTTTCGCGGACTGCAAGAGACCCAGTACTTC. Its translation: CARSLFRGLQETQYF. The genes are TRBV5-3 and TRBJ2-5; D is possibly TRBD2 (5 bases). TRBV5-3 is designated an ORF whose function remains uncertain. CDR3 size: 15 residues. Between the trimmed V and J ends, which lost 1 base and 2 bases, there was a span of 12 bases.

The table lists this clonotype with a few counts. The chain has TRBV12-3 or TRBV12-4 and TRBJ1-1, with D possibly being TRBD1 (5 bases). The CDR3 totals 16 residues. Trimming left V 6 bases short and J 2 bases short, with 19 bases between. The CDR3 sequence: CASSLGQAGTNTEAFF. The CDR3 nucleotides read TGTGCCAGCAGCTTGGGTCAGGCAGGGACCAACACTGAAGCTTTCTTT.

The chain links TRBV6-6 to TRBJ1-2; D may be TRBD1 (5 bases). Trimming cost V 7 bases and J 4 bases, with 22 bases left between them. The CDR3 contains 16 residues. Per germline, CDR1 MNHNY and CDR2 SVGAGI (reference sequence). CDR3 region: CASTSPRGPSSYGYTF. CDR3 nucleotide sequence: TGTGCCAGCACCTCCCCCCGGGGCCCGAGCAGCTATGGCTACACCTTC.

CDR3 sequence reads: CSASLVGGGNSPLHF. The CDR3 DNA reads as TGCAGTGCTAGTCTTGTTGGGGGAGGGAATTCACCCCTCCACTTT. The chain couples TRBV20-1 to TRBJ1-6, with D possibly matching TRBD1 (5 bases). This CDR3 region has 15 residues. Germline loops: CDR1 DFQATT, CDR2 SNEGSKA (reference sequence). Trimming cost V 3 bases and J 7 bases, with 16 bases left between them.

This clonotype was seen more than once but under ten times. This chain connects TRBV7-8 to TRBJ1-1; D gene unclear. V was pared by 1 base and J by 5 bases, with 14 bases between. This CDR3 is built from 15 residues. Germline CDR1 SGHVS, CDR2 FQNEAQ. Here the CDR3 reads CASSLVRAPGTEAFF. The CDR3 DNA sequence: TGTGCCAGCAGCTTAGTTAGGGCCCCGGGGACTGAAGCTTTCTTT.

The sample holds a few counts of this clonotype. The genes are TRBV7-2 and TRBJ2-6, with 11 bases fitting TRBD1. The trim removed 5 bases at V and 3 bases at J, leaving 9 bases unmatched. Germline CDR1 is SGHTA and CDR2 is FQGNSA. The CDR3 loop spans 18 amino acids. The CDR3 region is CASSRPGQGAGGANVLTF. CDR3 nucleotide sequence: TGTGCCAGCAGCCGTCCCGGACAGGGGGCAGGTGGGGCCAACGTCCTGACTTTC.

In DNA, the CDR3 is TGTGCCAGCAGGACCGACAGAGTGGTGTCTGGAAACACCATATATTTT. This translates into CASRTDRVVSGNTIYF. The gene calls are TRBV12-3 or TRBV12-4 and TRBJ1-3, with D maybe TRBD1 (5 bases). This CDR3 has 16 amino acids. The V gene lost 6 bases and the J gene lost 1 base, with 16 bases spanning the gap.

This clonotype was detected a few times. The J gene is TRBJ2-3, the V gene TRBV7-2, with TRBD2 matching 7 bases. Germline loops: CDR1 SGHTA, CDR2 FQGNSA. V lost 5 bases to trimming and J lost 7 bases; unmatched junction nucleotides: 18. The CDR3 is 17 amino acids. CDR3 region: CASSLDSAAGVSNTQYF. The CDR3 nucleotides read TGTGCCAGCAGCCTAGACTCGGCGGCGGGGGTTTCAAATACGCAGTATTTT.

The V gene is TRBV7-2, the J gene TRBJ1-4; 7 bases match TRBD1. Germline V gives CDR1 SGHTA, CDR2 FQGNSA. V gave up 5 bases and J gave up 3 bases; unmatched junction bases: 6. The CDR3 runs to 15 residues. CDR3: CASSQGTASNEKLFF. The DNA of the CDR3 is TGTGCCAGCAGCCAAGGGACAGCCTCTAATGAAAAACTGTTTTTT.

The V call is TRBV7-2, the J call TRBJ2-1; D is perhaps TRBD2 (6 bases). V was trimmed by 2 bases and J by 2 bases, leaving 13 bases between them. The CDR3 is made up of 16 amino acids. Germline CDR1 reads SGHTA; CDR2 reads FQGNSA. The CDR3 is CASSLSGLATYNEQFF. The CDR3 coding sequence is TGTGCCAGCAGCTTAAGTGGCCTAGCGACCTACAATGAGCAGTTCTTC.

The genes are TRBV12-3 or TRBV12-4 and TRBJ2-3; D is undetermined. The CDR3 consists of 15 residues. V lost 1 base and J 2 bases, leaving 10 bases between the germline ends. The CDR3 coding sequence is TGTGCCAGCAGTTTAGAGGGCCTCAACACAGATACGCAGTATTTT. Protein sequence: CASSLEGLNTDTQYF.

This clonotype appeared a few times. V gene TRBV7-8 combines with J gene TRBJ2-1; 9 bases match TRBD2. The germline V gene encodes CDR1 SGHVS and CDR2 FQNEAQ. The CDR3 is 15 amino acids. With V trimmed by 4 bases and J by 8 bases, 9 bases remained unmatched. CDR3: CASSSSSGRFYEQFF. In nucleotides, the CDR3 is TGTGCCAGCAGCTCGTCCAGCGGGAGGTTCTATGAGCAGTTCTTC.

J is TRBJ2-7 and V is TRBV5-4; D uncertain. Per the germline V gene, CDR1 is SGHNT and CDR2 is YYREEE (reference sequence). The CDR3 has 14 amino acids. V was trimmed by 3 bases and J by 0 bases, leaving 10 bases between them. CDR3 sequence reads: CASSSFDHSYEQYF. The CDR3 region has the DNA TGTGCCAGCAGCTCGTTCGACCACTCCTACGAGCAGTACTTC.

The V gene is TRBV14, the J gene TRBJ1-4, with D perhaps matching TRBD1 (5 bases). This CDR3 contains 17 residues. Trimming stripped 1 base from V and 0 bases from J, with 12 bases between. Germline CDR1 and CDR2: SGHDN and FVKESK. CDR3 region: CASSQAYMGATNEKLFF. The CDR3 region has the DNA TGTGCCAGCAGCCAAGCTTATATGGGGGCAACTAATGAAAAACTGTTTTTT.

The chain has TRBV2 and TRBJ2-3; 10 nucleotides line up with TRBD2. The germline CDR1 and CDR2 sequences are SNHLY and FYNNEI. The CDR3 extends over 17 amino acids. After removal of 7 bases from V and 0 bases from J, the junction contained 10 bases not matched to a gene. The CDR3 loop reads CASNERGGAASTDTQYF. The DNA of the CDR3 is TGTGCCAGCAATGAGCGGGGGGGAGCAGCTAGCACAGATACGCAGTATTTT.

There are many counts of this clonotype. This chain uses TRBV7-2 with TRBJ2-3, with 7 bases aligning to TRBD2. The J call may be wrong; the DNA end is better matched by TRBJ2-5. The CDR3 consists of 12 residues. Germline assignment: CDR1 SGHTA and CDR2 FQGNSA. CDR3 in DNA: TGTGCCAGCAGCTTAGGGGGGGGGACCCAGTACTTC. It yields the protein CASSLGGGTQYF.

This clonotype was seen a few times. The chain combines TRBV7-8 with TRBJ1-5; the D is unclear. Trimming pared 5 bases from V and 0 bases from J, leaving 8 bases between. Germline V gene sequence: CDR1 SGHVS, CDR2 FQNEAQ. This CDR3 contains 14 residues. The CDR3 DNA follows: TGTGCCAGCAGCCCAGTGGATAGCAATCAGCCCCAGCATTTT. It translates to CASSPVDSNQPQHF.

CDR3 region: CASIPSGDRIYEQYF. The CDR3 DNA reads TGTGCCAGCATCCCTTCAGGGGACAGGATCTACGAGCAGTACTTC. The chain has TRBV7-8 and TRBJ2-7; 8 bases map to TRBD1. The CDR3 is 15 residues long. V shed 7 bases, J shed 3 bases, and the junction held 11 bases outside the gene matches. The germline V gene encodes CDR1 SGHVS and CDR2 FQNEAQ. The whole variable domain, remainder taken from reference TRBV7-8 and TRBJ2-7, is GAGVSQSPRYKVAKRGQDVALRCDPISGHVSLFWYQQALGQGPEFLTYFQNEAQLDKSGLPSDRFFAERPEGSVSTLKIQRTQQEDSAVYLCASIPSGDRIYEQYFGPGTRLTVT.

CDR3 region: CASSIGSRAADTQYF. Written as DNA, the CDR3 is TGTGCCAGTAGTATAGGTTCAAGGGCGGCAGATACGCAGTATTTT. The J gene is TRBJ2-3, the V gene TRBV19; the D is unclear. The CDR3 is 15 amino acids. Germline CDR1 LNHDA, CDR2 SQIVND (reference sequence). The V end lost 1 base, the J end lost 4 bases, and 12 bases lay between the germline ends.

The rearrangement uses TRBV12-3 or TRBV12-4 and TRBJ2-1; D possibly matches TRBD1 or TRBD2 (5 bases each). This CDR3 comprises 14 residues. With 1 base removed from V and 7 bases from J, the gap between germline ends came to 11 bases. In nucleotides, the CDR3 is TGTGCCAGCAGTTTAGAGTTGGGGGAGAATGAGCAGTTCTTC. It encodes CASSLELGENEQFF.

V gene TRBV7-2 combines with J gene TRBJ1-2, with a possible D match to TRBD1 (5 bases). The CDR3 sequence is 15 residues long. Trimming shortened V by 4 bases and J by 7 bases, and 19 bases separated the two germline ends. Germline-derived CDR1 and CDR2 are SGHTA and FQGNSA. CDR3: CASSYPGRQTGGYTF. DNA for the CDR3: TGTGCCAGCAGCTACCCGGGACGCCAGACGGGTGGCTACACCTTC.

Notes on this clonotype: The junction departs from germline at one end; a sequencing error may be responsible. V gene TRBV12-3 or TRBV12-4 combines with J gene TRBJ1-5; tentatively, D is TRBD1 (5 bases). The CDR3 loop spans 13 amino acids. CDR3 coding DNA: TGTGCCAGCAGTTTGGTAGGGGAACAGCCCCAGCAATTT. The encoded protein is CASSLVGEQPQQF.

Only one count was recorded for this clonotype. The chain links TRBV2 to TRBJ1-3; D is undetermined. CDR3 length: 13 amino acids. V was trimmed by 7 bases and J by 0 bases, leaving 7 bases between them. The germline V gene has CDR1 SNHLY and CDR2 FYNNEI. DNA of the CDR3: TGTGCCAGCACCTTCTACTCTGGAAACACCATATATTTT. As protein: CASTFYSGNTIYF.

The chain combines TRBV7-4 with TRBJ2-7; D is ambiguous. Germline V gene lookup returns CDR1 SGHVT and CDR2 SQSDAQ. The CDR3 extends over 12 amino acids. Trimming took 5 bases from V and 6 from J, leaving 11 bases between them. The CDR3 region is CASSTLGLEQYF. In nucleotides, the CDR3 is TGTGCCAGCAGCACACTCGGGCTCGAGCAGTACTTC. Combining the CDR3 with reference TRBV7-4 and TRBJ2-7 gives the whole variable domain GAGVSQSPRYKVAKRGRDVALRCDSISGHVTLYWYRQTLGQGSEVLTYSQSDAQRDKSGRPSGRFSAERPERSVSTLKIQRTEQGDSAVYLCASSTLGLEQYFGPGTRLTVT.

The J gene is TRBJ2-1, the V gene TRBV20-1; 11 nucleotides agree with TRBD2. The junction had 5 bases not matched to a gene; V was cut back by 3 bases and J by 7 bases. Germline assignment: CDR1 DFQATT and CDR2 SNEGSKA (reference sequence). The CDR3 covers 14 residues. For the CDR3, the DNA is TGCAGTGCTAGTACTAGCGGGAGAGAGAATGAGCAGTTCTTC. It yields the protein CSASTSGRENEQFF.

The chain is built from TRBV12-3 or TRBV12-4 and TRBJ2-1, with unresolved D. CDR3 size: 14 residues. Trimming took off 3 bases at V and 7 bases at J, with 13 bases between the two ends. The CDR3 DNA follows: TGTGCCAGCAGTTTGGGCGACACCACGAATGAGCAGTTCTTC. Translation gives CASSLGDTTNEQFF.

The chain combines TRBV27 with TRBJ2-5, with D uncertain. From germline, CDR1 is MNHEY and CDR2 SMNVEV (reference sequence). The CDR3 covers 14 residues. Trimming shortened V by 6 bases and J by 5 bases, and 16 bases separated the two germline ends. The CDR3 is CASRMTLRWETQYF. CDR3 sequence (DNA): TGTGCCAGCAGGATGACACTGAGGTGGGAGACCCAGTACTTC.

The chain has TRBV6-5 and TRBJ1-5, with D hard to call. The V end was cut by 6 bases, the J end by 5 bases, with 11 bases between. From germline, CDR1 is MNHEY and CDR2 SVGAGI. The length of the CDR3 is 13 residues. DNA for the CDR3: TGTGCCAGCAGCCGGAGGTACGATCAGCCCCAGCATTTT. It translates to CASSRRYDQPQHF.